Listed below are T cell receptor beta chains from one sample, sequenced in a study of cytomegalovirus exposure and HLA in healthy donors. TCRdb keeps only in-frame clones here, not all; method: immunoSEQ multiplex PCR. The sample has over 150,000 clones, 65% to 90% seen once. Material for sequencing was PBMCs. The receptors stem from a male donor in good health and CMV-seronegative. Both conserved end residues are part of each CDR3. D genes are given only for firm matches. Only part of the rows carry a size: once, few, many, or a class if the clone is expanded.

clone size: -; D gene: TRBD1; V gene: TRBV7-9; J gene: TRBJ1-1; CDR3 protein: CASSSDRATEAFF; CDR3 DNA: TGTGCCAGCAGCTCGGACAGGGCTACTGAAGCTTTCTTT
clone size: -; D gene: -; V gene: TRBV7-2; J gene: TRBJ2-1; CDR3 protein: CASSADLAKFF; CDR3 DNA: TGTGCCAGCAGCGCAGACCTAGCAAAGTTCTTC
clone size: -; D gene: TRBD1; V gene: TRBV7-6; J gene: TRBJ1-5; CDR3 protein: CASSLQTGGNQPQHF; CDR3 DNA: TGTGCCAGCAGCCTACAAACAGGGGGCAATCAGCCCCAGCATTTT
clone size: -; D gene: -; V gene: TRBV5-1; J gene: TRBJ2-5; CDR3 protein: CASSWDNNQETQYF; CDR3 DNA: TGCGCCAGCAGCTGGGACAATAACCAAGAGACCCAGTACTTC
clone size: -; D gene: -; V gene: TRBV13; J gene: TRBJ1-2; CDR3 protein: CASTVGRPGWGYTF; CDR3 DNA: TGTGCCAGCACCGTCGGCCGCCCCGGGTGGGGCTACACCTTC
clone size: once; D gene: -; V gene: TRBV18; J gene: TRBJ2-5; CDR3 protein: CASSKRQYQETQYF; CDR3 DNA: TGTGCCAGCTCAAAGCGTCAGTACCAAGAGACCCAGTACTTC
clone size: -; D gene: -; V gene: TRBV6-5; J gene: TRBJ2-7; CDR3 protein: CASSYTLLSEQYF; CDR3 DNA: TGTGCCAGCAGTTACACGCTACTAAGCGAGCAGTACTTC
clone size: -; D gene: -; V gene: TRBV5-6; J gene: TRBJ1-1; CDR3 protein: CASSFWGTTEAFF; CDR3 DNA: TGTGCCAGCAGCTTCTGGGGCACCACTGAAGCTTTCTTT
clone size: -; D gene: TRBD1; V gene: TRBV5-6; J gene: TRBJ2-5; CDR3 protein: CASSLDRGSFGETQYF; CDR3 DNA: TGTGCCAGCAGCTTGGACAGGGGATCTTTTGGAGAGACCCAGTACTTC
clone size: -; D gene: -; V gene: TRBV6-1; J gene: TRBJ2-7; CDR3 protein: CASTMTVSSYEQYF; CDR3 DNA: TGTGCCAGTACCATGACAGTCAGCTCCTACGAGCAGTACTTC
clone size: -; D gene: -; V gene: TRBV25-1; J gene: TRBJ2-1; CDR3 protein: CASRGVKVLQFF; CDR3 DNA: TGTGCCAGCAGAGGGGTAAAGGTACTGCAGTTCTTC
clone size: few; D gene: -; V gene: TRBV5-4; J gene: TRBJ1-1; CDR3 protein: CASSLAHRNTEAFF; CDR3 DNA: TGTGCCAGCAGCTTGGCCCACAGAAACACTGAAGCTTTCTTT
clone size: -; D gene: -; V gene: TRBV6-5; J gene: TRBJ2-1; CDR3 protein: CASGRTANSYNEQFF; CDR3 DNA: TGTGCCAGCGGTAGGACAGCCAACTCCTACAATGAGCAGTTCTTC
clone size: few; D gene: -; V gene: TRBV5-1; J gene: TRBJ1-3; CDR3 protein: CASSNGGSGNTIYF; CDR3 DNA: TGCGCCAGCAGCAATGGGGGGTCTGGAAACACCATATATTTT
clone size: -; D gene: TRBD1; V gene: TRBV29-1; J gene: TRBJ2-7; CDR3 protein: CSVMTGTAKYEQYF; CDR3 DNA: TGCAGCGTGATGACCGGGACAGCAAAGTACGAGCAGTACTTC
clone size: -; D gene: -; V gene: TRBV6-6; J gene: TRBJ1-5; CDR3 protein: CASSYSLWGGNQPQHF; CDR3 DNA: TGTGCCAGCAGTTACTCGTTGTGGGGAGGCAATCAGCCCCAGCATTTT
clone size: -; D gene: -; V gene: TRBV29-1; J gene: TRBJ1-2; CDR3 protein: CSVDEPGLGYGYTF; CDR3 DNA: TGCAGCGTTGACGAGCCAGGACTAGGGTATGGCTACACCTTC
clone size: few; D gene: -; V gene: TRBV5-1; J gene: TRBJ1-6; CDR3 protein: CASSPVGAGNSPLHF; CDR3 DNA: TGCGCCAGCAGCCCTGTTGGGGCAGGTAATTCACCCCTCCACTTT
clone size: -; D gene: TRBD1; V gene: TRBV15; J gene: TRBJ2-7; CDR3 protein: CATSRGQGSYEQYF; CDR3 DNA: TGTGCCACCAGCAGGGGACAGGGGAGCTACGAGCAGTACTTC
clone size: few; D gene: -; V gene: TRBV7-2; J gene: TRBJ1-3; CDR3 protein: CASSLVSVTGNTIYF; CDR3 DNA: TGTGCCAGCAGCTTAGTGTCCGTAACTGGAAACACCATATATTTT
clone size: -; D gene: -; V gene: TRBV19; J gene: TRBJ1-1; CDR3 protein: CASSTKLQGRRTEAFF; CDR3 DNA: TGTGCCAGTAGTACGAAATTACAGGGTAGGCGCACTGAAGCTTTCTTT
clone size: -; D gene: -; V gene: TRBV7-2; J gene: TRBJ1-5; CDR3 protein: CASSLGGGRQPQHF; CDR3 DNA: TGTGCCAGCAGCTTAGGGGGGGGTCGCCAGCCCCAGCATTTT
clone size: once; D gene: TRBD1; V gene: TRBV6-5; J gene: TRBJ2-7; CDR3 protein: CASSRDDRAKQYF; CDR3 DNA: TGTGCCAGCAGCCGAGACGACAGGGCAAAGCAGTACTTC
clone size: -; D gene: -; V gene: TRBV5-6; J gene: TRBJ1-5; CDR3 protein: CASSLAGGSNQPQHF; CDR3 DNA: TGTGCCAGCAGCTTGGCCGGAGGGAGCAATCAGCCCCAGCATTTT
clone size: -; D gene: TRBD1; V gene: TRBV5-1; J gene: TRBJ2-3; CDR3 protein: CASSPGQATDTQYF; CDR3 DNA: TGCGCCAGCAGCCCCGGACAGGCCACAGATACGCAGTATTTT
clone size: -; D gene: TRBD1; V gene: TRBV27; J gene: TRBJ1-6; CDR3 protein: CASTLQGQGGSPLHF; CDR3 DNA: TGTGCCAGCACCCTCCAAGGACAGGGTGGATCACCCCTCCACTTT
clone size: -; D gene: -; V gene: TRBV5-1; J gene: TRBJ1-2; CDR3 protein: CASSLEPLQVRYYGYTF; CDR3 DNA: TGCGCCAGCAGCTTGGAACCACTACAAGTAAGGTACTATGGCTACACCTTC
clone size: -; D gene: -; V gene: TRBV11-2; J gene: TRBJ1-2; CDR3 protein: CASSLDRQVGGYTF; CDR3 DNA: TGTGCCAGCAGCTTAGATCGGCAGGTTGGAGGCTACACCTTC
clone size: -; D gene: -; V gene: TRBV7-9; J gene: TRBJ2-7; CDR3 protein: CASSFWPYYEQYF; CDR3 DNA: TGTGCCAGCAGCTTTTGGCCTTACTACGAGCAGTACTTC
clone size: -; D gene: -; V gene: TRBV7-2; J gene: TRBJ1-2; CDR3 protein: CASSRRTGGYTF; CDR3 DNA: TGTGCCAGCAGCCGACGGACTGGCGGCTACACCTTC
clone size: -; D gene: -; V gene: TRBV19; J gene: TRBJ2-1; CDR3 protein: CASSIQGRENEQFF; CDR3 DNA: TGTGCCAGTAGTATACAAGGGAGAGAGAATGAGCAGTTCTTC
clone size: -; D gene: -; V gene: TRBV18; J gene: TRBJ1-1; CDR3 protein: CASSPSQNTEAFF; CDR3 DNA: TGTGCCAGCTCACCTTCACAGAACACTGAAGCTTTCTTT
clone size: -; D gene: TRBD1; V gene: TRBV19; J gene: TRBJ2-7; CDR3 protein: CASTLRGTGRYEQYF; CDR3 DNA: TGTGCCAGTACCCTAAGGGGGACAGGCCGCTACGAGCAGTACTTC
clone size: -; D gene: -; V gene: TRBV5-4; J gene: TRBJ1-3; CDR3 protein: CASSLGSGASNTIYF; CDR3 DNA: TGTGCCAGCAGCTTGGGATCAGGGGCGTCAAACACCATATATTTT
clone size: once; D gene: -; V gene: TRBV10-3; J gene: TRBJ1-3; CDR3 protein: CAISEEQRSSGNTIYF; CDR3 DNA: TGTGCCATCAGTGAGGAGCAGCGGAGTTCTGGAAACACCATATATTTT
clone size: -; D gene: TRBD1; V gene: TRBV6-1; J gene: TRBJ2-5; CDR3 protein: CATGGFRQTQYF; CDR3 DNA: TGTGCCACAGGGGGCTTTCGTCAGACCCAGTACTTC
clone size: -; D gene: TRBD1; V gene: TRBV18; J gene: TRBJ1-1; CDR3 protein: CASSPNRDRAAEAFF; CDR3 DNA: TGTGCCAGCTCACCAAATCGGGACAGGGCCGCTGAAGCTTTCTTT
clone size: -; D gene: TRBD1; V gene: TRBV27; J gene: TRBJ1-2; CDR3 protein: CASNRISGQGLGYTF; CDR3 DNA: TGTGCCAGCAATCGCATCTCGGGACAGGGGCTTGGCTACACCTTC
clone size: -; D gene: -; V gene: TRBV5-1; J gene: TRBJ1-4; CDR3 protein: CASSASGSTNEKLFF; CDR3 DNA: TGCGCCAGCAGCGCGTCAGGTTCAACTAATGAAAAACTGTTTTTT